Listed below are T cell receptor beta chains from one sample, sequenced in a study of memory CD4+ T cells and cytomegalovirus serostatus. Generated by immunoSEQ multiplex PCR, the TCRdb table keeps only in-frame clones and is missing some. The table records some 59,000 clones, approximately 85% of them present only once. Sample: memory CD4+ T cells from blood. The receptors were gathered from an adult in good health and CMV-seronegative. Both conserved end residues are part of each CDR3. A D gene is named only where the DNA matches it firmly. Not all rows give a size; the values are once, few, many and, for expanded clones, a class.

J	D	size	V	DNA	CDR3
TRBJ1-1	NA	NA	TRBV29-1	TGCAGCGTTGAAGTATGGGTCTCAGGAACCACTGAAGCTTTCTTT	CSVEVWVSGTTEAFF
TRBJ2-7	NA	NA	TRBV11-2	TGTGCCAGCAGCTTGACGAGGGAGGCTTTCTACGAGCAGTACTTC	CASSLTREAFYEQYF
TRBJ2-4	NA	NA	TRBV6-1	TGTGCCAGTAACAGCCTAGCCAAAAACATTCAGTACTTC	CASNSLAKNIQYF
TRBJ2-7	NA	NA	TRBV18	TGTGCCAGCTCCGCGTCATTCAACTCCTACGAGCAGTACTTC	CASSASFNSYEQYF
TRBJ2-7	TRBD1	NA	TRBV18	TGTGCCAGCTCATCCTGGACAGGGTTCAACGAGCAGTACTTC	CASSSWTGFNEQYF
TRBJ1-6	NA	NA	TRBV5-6	TGTGCCAGCAGCGAGGATACGGGTTCTCATAATTCACCCCTCCACTTT	CASSEDTGSHNSPLHF
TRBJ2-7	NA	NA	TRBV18	TGTGCCAGCTCATTCTCCTACGAGCAGTACTTC	CASSFSYEQYF
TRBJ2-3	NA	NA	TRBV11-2	TGTGCCAGCAGCTTTGGAGGACATACGCAGTATTTT	CASSFGGHTQYF
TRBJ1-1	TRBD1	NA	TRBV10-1	TGCGCCGAACAGGGGGGGGACACTGAAGCTTTCTTT	CAEQGGDTEAFF
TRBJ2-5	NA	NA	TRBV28	TGTGCCAGCAGTTTTGGGAGCCCGCGAGAGACCCAGTACTTC	CASSFGSPRETQYF
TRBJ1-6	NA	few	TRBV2	TGTGCCAGCAGTGAGGGAATTCCTAATTCACCCCTCCACTTT	CASSEGIPNSPLHF
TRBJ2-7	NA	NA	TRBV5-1	TGCGCCAGCAGCTTGGCCCCGACAACCGGGACCTACGAGCAGTACTTC	CASSLAPTTGTYEQYF
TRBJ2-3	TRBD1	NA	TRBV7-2	TGTGCCAGCAGCTTGGGGCTAGGGACAGGGTCAGGTACGCAGTATTTT	CASSLGLGTGSGTQYF
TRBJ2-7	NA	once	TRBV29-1	TGCAGCGTTGGAGAACAAGCCTACGAGCAGTACTTC	CSVGEQAYEQYF
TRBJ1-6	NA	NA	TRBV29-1	TGCAGCGCCCGGGAAGAGGGGAGTTTTAATTCACCCCTCCACTTT	CSAREEGSFNSPLHF
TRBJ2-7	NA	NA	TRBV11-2	TGTGCCAGCAGCCAACGCCCGGGACTTGGAGCCTACGAGCAGTACTTC	CASSQRPGLGAYEQYF
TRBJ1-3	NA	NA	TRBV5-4	TGTGCCAGCAGCTTTGGGGTTTATGGAAACACCATATATTTT	CASSFGVYGNTIYF
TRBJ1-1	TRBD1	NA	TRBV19	TGTGCCAGTAGTCCCCCGACAGGGAGGAACACTGAAGCTTTCTTT	CASSPPTGRNTEAFF
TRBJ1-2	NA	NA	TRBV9	TGTGCCAGCAGCCCTCGGGGATCCGATCCAGGCTATGGCTACACCTTC	CASSPRGSDPGYGYTF
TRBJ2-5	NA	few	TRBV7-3	TGTGCCAGCAGCTTATTGGGGCTGGACCAAGAGACCCAGTACTTC	CASSLLGLDQETQYF
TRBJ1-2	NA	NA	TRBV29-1	TGCAGCGTTGCATCGGGTGGCTATGGCTACACCTTC	CSVASGGYGYTF
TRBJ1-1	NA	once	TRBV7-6	TGTGCCAGCAGCTTAGTAGGGGGATCGGATCGCACTGAAGCTTTCTTT	CASSLVGGSDRTEAFF
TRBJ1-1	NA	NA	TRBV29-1	TGCAGCGCCCGAGATGCTGAAGCTTTCTTT	CSARDAEAFF
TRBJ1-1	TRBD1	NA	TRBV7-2	TGTGCCAGCAGCCTACTACAGGGGGCGGGCACTGAAGCTTTCTTT	CASSLLQGAGTEAFF
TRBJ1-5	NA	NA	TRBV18	TGTGCCAGCTCACCGGAGAGGAAGAATCAGCCCCAGCATTTT	CASSPERKNQPQHF
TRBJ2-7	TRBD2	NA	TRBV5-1	TGCGCCAGCATGCTTAGCGGGGGGAATATCGACGAGCAGTACTTC	CASMLSGGNIDEQYF
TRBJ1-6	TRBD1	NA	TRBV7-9	TGTGCCAGCAGCGGACAGGGGGGTATCGCCTATAATTCACCCCTCCACTTT	CASSGQGGIAYNSPLHF
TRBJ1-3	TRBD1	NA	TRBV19	TGTGCCAGTAGTATAGGAGGACAGGCCTCTGGAAACACCATATATTTT	CASSIGGQASGNTIYF